These 5 T cell receptor beta chains were sequenced from one sample in a study of CD8 T cells in ankylosing spondylitis. Study-wide findings and caveats: Fewer than ten highly homologous variants made up a TCR beta motif, and this motif appeared characteristic of ankylosing spondylitis blood.

TCRdb fed the 5' RACE reads into MiXCR, producing one record per CDR3 protein. The sample has more than 500,000 distinct CDR3 sequences, roughly 5.3% seen once. Their recognized antigens are unknown. The sample was blood, either unsorted or a sorted T cell fraction (not recorded which). The source is a male donor with ankylosing spondylitis.

This clonotype was seen many times. The chain joins TRBV20-1 to TRBJ1-2; TRBD1 matches at 7 bases. The germline gives CDR1 DFQATT, CDR2 SNEGSKA (reference sequence). CDR3 size: 14 residues. The ends lost 7 bases at V and 9 bases at J; junction bases unmatched: 17. In DNA form, the CDR3 reads TGCAGTGTCTCCCGGACAGGTTCTCTTGTTAGCTACACCTTC. It translates to CSVSRTGSLVSYTF.

CDR3 region: CAGIQDRGGETQYF. DNA of the CDR3: TGTGCCGGCATCCAGGACAGGGGCGGGGAGACCCAGTACTTC. V is TRBV7-2 and J is TRBJ2-5, with 9 bases lining up with TRBD1. Germline CDR1 reads SGHTA; CDR2 reads FQGNSA. The V and J ends lost 11 bases and 5 bases, in that order; junction bases with no gene match: 12. CDR3 length: 14 amino acids.

The chain uses TRBV5-1 and TRBJ2-5, with D perhaps being TRBD1 or TRBD2 (6 bases each). The germline V and J ends were trimmed by 5 bases and 4 bases, with 12 bases remaining between them. The germline V gene has CDR1 SGHRS and CDR2 YFSETQ. This CDR3 region has 13 residues. The DNA for the CDR3 is TGCGCCAGCAGATCGGGGGCGGGAGAGACCCAGTACTTC. This gives the protein CASRSGAGETQYF.

The chain employs TRBV4-2 and TRBJ2-1; the D gene is possibly TRBD2 (5 bases). Between the trimmed V and J ends, which lost 4 bases and 2 bases, there was a span of 9 bases. The CDR3 is 14 amino acids. Germline V gene sequence: CDR1 LGHNA, CDR2 YNFKEQ. The CDR3 coding sequence is TGTGCCAGCAGCCCGGGAATCCCCTACAATGAGCAGTTCTTC. Amino acids: CASSPGIPYNEQFF.

This clonotype was observed at least ten times. The chain joins TRBV27 to TRBJ2-1; tentatively, D is TRBD2 (6 bases). Germline V gene data show CDR1 as MNHEY and CDR2 as SMNVEV (reference sequence). This CDR3 has 16 residues. The ends were cut back, 5 bases at V and 7 bases at J, with 21 bases in the middle. The CDR3 DNA is TGTGCCAGCAGTCCGCCTCGGGGGTCGTTAGGAAATGAGCAGTTCTTC. This gives the protein CASSPPRGSLGNEQFF.